The 32 T cell receptor beta chains below were found in one sample sequenced in a study of blood T cells in healthy people across ages. Sample-barcoded 5' priming and a J-beta primer mix drove a second PCR of about 6 to 12 cycles. TCRdb reprocessed the 5' RACE reads via MiXCR and lists one record per CDR3 protein. The table lists 700,000 to 900,000 distinct CDR3 sequences, roughly 24% of them singletons. Another study also made use of these data, one on T cells of mothers and their children.

Sequencing was performed on blood. These receptors originate from a boy younger than 18 in good health.

The chain couples TRBV25-1 to TRBJ2-1; D gene ambiguous. The CDR3 covers 11 residues. The V end lost 10 bases, the J end lost 9 bases, and 13 bases lay between the germline ends. CDR1 MGHDK and CDR2 SYGVNS come from the germline V gene. Here the CDR3 DNA reads TGTGCCACCAAACGAAACGCTGAGCAGTTCTTC. This encodes CATKRNAEQFF.

Written as DNA, the CDR3 is TGCAGTGGGAACAGGGTTGGCTACACCTTC. Residues: CSGNRVGYTF. The chain has TRBV20-1 and TRBJ1-2; D is possibly TRBD1 (6 bases). V was cut by 7 bases and J by 7 bases, with 10 bases left in between. The CDR3 consists of 10 residues. CDR1 and CDR2 (germline): DFQATT, SNEGSKA (reference sequence).

The sample holds a few counts of this clonotype. CDR3 in amino acids: CSAIRTGTYTDTQYF. CDR3 DNA sequence: TGCAGTGCTATACGGACAGGGACTTACACAGATACGCAGTATTTT. V usage is TRBV20-1 and J usage is TRBJ2-3; 8 nucleotides align to TRBD1. V dropped 4 bases and J dropped 2; count of bases not matched to a gene: 8. Germline values: CDR1 DFQATT, CDR2 SNEGSKA (reference sequence). The CDR3 extends over 15 amino acids.

A few counts support this clonotype. The chain uses TRBV29-1 and TRBJ2-7; 8 nucleotides align to TRBD1. From germline, CDR1 is SQVTM and CDR2 ANQGSEA. V dropped 0 bases and J dropped 2; count of bases not matched to a gene: 6. The CDR3 is made up of 15 amino acids. The CDR3 spells CSVEEKGQATYEQYF. Written as DNA, the CDR3 is TGCAGCGTTGAAGAGAAGGGACAGGCAACCTACGAGCAGTACTTC.

A few counts support this clonotype. The gene calls are TRBV4-1 and TRBJ1-2; D ambiguous. CDR1 and CDR2 (germline): MGHRA, YSYEKL. This CDR3 has 15 residues. Trimming shortened V by 1 base and J by 3 bases, and 12 bases separated the two germline ends. The CDR3 region has the DNA TGCGCCAGCAGCCAAGTATACGGGCGAGACTATGGCTACACCTTC. The encoded protein is CASSQVYGRDYGYTF.

This clonotype was seen a handful of times. V and J are TRBV7-3 and TRBJ2-1; 7 bases fit TRBD1. V lost 3 bases and J lost 7; bases outside the gene matches: 6. Germline CDR1 and CDR2: SGHTA and FQGTGA. This CDR3 has 14 residues. The CDR3 DNA sequence: TGTGCCAGCAGCTTTCGGGCAGGGGGAAATGAGCAGTTCTTC. Amino acids: CASSFRAGGNEQFF.

There are a few counts of this clonotype. J is TRBJ2-5 and V is TRBV10-3, with D possibly being TRBD1 or TRBD2 (5 bases each). CDR1 is ENHRY, CDR2 SYGVKD, per germline. V was pared by 8 bases and J by 5 bases, with 18 bases between. This CDR3 spans 14 amino acids. In nucleotides, the CDR3 is TGTGCCATCTCTATTAGCGTCGGGGACGAGACCCAGTACTTC. This translates into CAISISVGDETQYF.

This clonotype appeared a few times. The chain links TRBV9 to TRBJ2-5; D may be TRBD2 (7 bases). Germline CDR1 SGDLS, CDR2 YYNGEE. Between the trimmed V and J ends, which lost 3 bases and 5 bases, there was a span of 23 bases. The CDR3 is made up of 17 amino acids. The CDR3: CASSDPLGGGRLETQYF. CDR3 DNA: TGTGCCAGCAGCGACCCCTTGGGGGGGGGGCGACTGGAGACCCAGTACTTC.

The chain joins TRBV6-5 to TRBJ1-1, with 7 bases aligning to TRBD1. V trimming: 6 bases; J trimming: 5 bases; junction bases outside the gene matches: 15. The CDR3 is 16 amino acids. Germline CDR1 reads MNHEY; CDR2 reads SVGAGI. The CDR3 sequence is CASRRQGGLKGTEAFF. The CDR3 coding sequence is TGTGCCAGCAGACGTCAGGGGGGTTTGAAAGGTACTGAAGCTTTCTTT.

This clonotype occurred a few times. The junction and the germline gene differ at one end; a read error may be behind it. This rearrangement joins TRBV9 to TRBJ1-1; 9 positions agree with TRBD1. Germline V lookup: CDR1 SGDLS, CDR2 YYNGEE. This CDR3 has 15 amino acids. CDR3 sequence: CASSVASKGTGMIVF. CDR3 DNA sequence: TGTGCCAGCAGCGTAGCCTCTAAAGGGACAGGGATGATTGTCTTT.

This chain links TRBV7-9 with TRBJ2-7; 8 bases map to TRBD1. V was pared by 5 bases and J by 1 base, with 4 bases of the junction left unmatched. Germline values: CDR1 SEHNR, CDR2 FQNEAQ (reference sequence). This CDR3 is 14 amino acids long. The CDR3 DNA is TGTGCCAGCAGCATGGACAGGGATTCCTACGAGCAGTACTTC. Translation gives CASSMDRDSYEQYF.

This clonotype showed up just a few times. The chain couples TRBV28 to TRBJ2-6; D unresolved. In germline, CDR1 is MDHEN, CDR2 SYDVKM. Trimming stripped 7 bases from V and 0 bases from J, with 10 bases between. This CDR3 is 15 amino acids long. CDR3 in amino acids: CASMGSSSGANVLTF. CDR3 nucleotide sequence: TGTGCCAGCATGGGAAGTAGCTCTGGGGCCAACGTCCTGACTTTC. Drawing the rest from reference TRBV28 and TRBJ2-6, the complete variable domain is DVKVTQSSRYLVKRTGEKVFLECVQDMDHENMFWYRQDPGLGLRLIYFSYDVKMKEKGDIPEGYSVSREKKERFSLILESASTNQTSMYLCASMGSSSGANVLTFGAGSRLTVL.

This clonotype came up a few times. V is TRBV6-5 and J is TRBJ2-1, with unresolved D. Per the germline V gene, CDR1 is MNHEY and CDR2 is SVGAGI. Trimming pared 0 bases from V and 0 bases from J, leaving 15 bases between. The length of the CDR3 is 18 residues. CDR3 protein: CASSYSGSLRSSYNEQFF. For the CDR3, the DNA is TGTGCCAGCAGTTACTCGGGTAGCCTACGGAGCTCCTACAATGAGCAGTTCTTC.

V gene TRBV2 combines with J gene TRBJ2-1; the match to TRBD1 covers 10 bases. The J call may be incorrect, as the DNA end agrees better with TRBJ2-7. CDR3 length: 13 amino acids. Germline-derived CDR1 and CDR2 are SNHLY and FYNNEI. The CDR3 bases are TGTGCCAGCACCCGGACAGGGGGATACGAGCAGTACTTC. Protein sequence: CASTRTGGYEQYF.

The chain joins TRBV5-1 to TRBJ1-1; D remains unclear. V lost 0 bases to trimming and J lost 3 bases, with 9 bases between them. Germline assignment: CDR1 SGHRS and CDR2 YFSETQ. The CDR3 runs 14 residues. The CDR3 DNA follows: TGCGCCAGCAGCTTGGCGGGAAGGGACACTGAAGCTTTCTTT. Protein sequence: CASSLAGRDTEAFF.

The V and J genes are TRBV29-1 and TRBJ2-3; TRBD1 matches 8 bases. J was trimmed by 4 bases and V by 7 bases; bases with no gene match: 4. The CDR3 runs to 12 residues. CDR1 SQVTM and CDR2 ANQGSEA come from the germline V gene. The CDR3 spells CSALTGADTQYF. The CDR3 DNA is TGCAGCGCTCTGACAGGGGCAGATACGCAGTATTTT.

The rearrangement joins TRBV27 to TRBJ1-2; D uncertain. Germline CDR1 and CDR2: MNHEY and SMNVEV (reference sequence). There are 12 residues in the CDR3. V was clipped by 5 bases and J by 7 bases, with 11 bases between them. The CDR3 protein is CASSQSGTGYTF. Written as DNA, the CDR3 is TGTGCCAGCAGTCAATCAGGAACTGGCTACACCTTC.

This clonotype turned up a few times. The J gene is TRBJ1-2, the V gene TRBV6-5; D is undetermined. With 0 bases removed from V and 4 bases from J, the gap between germline ends came to 12 bases. CDR3 size: 15 residues. Per germline, CDR1 MNHEY and CDR2 SVGAGI. In nucleotides, the CDR3 is TGTGCCAGCAGTTACTCGGATCGGGGTGGCTATGGCTACACCTTC. Translation: CASSYSDRGGYGYTF.

This clonotype was seen only a few times. The V call is TRBV20-1, the J call TRBJ2-1; 7 bases align to TRBD2. CDR3 length: 13 amino acids. In germline, CDR1 is DFQATT, CDR2 SNEGSKA (reference sequence). The V and J ends lost 5 bases and 1 base, in that order; junction bases with no gene match: 2. The CDR3 region is CSAGGGSYNEQFF. For the CDR3, the DNA is TGCAGTGCTGGGGGGGGATCCTACAATGAGCAGTTCTTC.

This clonotype was detected only a few times. The V and J genes are TRBV7-9 and TRBJ2-7, with 8 bases matching TRBD1. CDR3 length: 14 amino acids. Germline V gives CDR1 SEHNR, CDR2 FQNEAQ (reference sequence). Trimming took 3 bases from V and 6 from J; bases not matched to a gene: 7. CDR3 protein: CASSFHDRGVEQYF. The CDR3 nucleotides read TGTGCCAGCAGCTTCCACGACAGGGGCGTCGAGCAGTACTTC.

This clonotype was seen a handful of times. The chain combines TRBV2 with TRBJ1-2; tentative D call: TRBD1 (5 bases). V was trimmed by 2 bases and J by 10 bases, leaving 17 bases between them. This CDR3 contains 14 residues. Germline V gene data show CDR1 as SNHLY and CDR2 as FYNNEI. The CDR3 protein is CASSERSREGDYTF. CDR3 bases: TGTGCCAGCAGTGAAAGGTCCAGGGAAGGGGACTACACCTTC.

The gene calls are TRBV5-6 and TRBJ2-4; 7 nucleotides line up with TRBD2. Germline loops: CDR1 SGHDT, CDR2 YYEEEE. V shed 0 bases, J shed 0 bases, and the junction held 18 bases outside the gene matches. This CDR3 spans 21 amino acids. DNA for the CDR3: TGTGCCAGCAGCTTGGAGGCTCGGGAGTTGGCGGGGGACTTAGCCAAAAACATTCAGTACTTC. Protein product: CASSLEARELAGDLAKNIQYF. Full variable domain (rest looked up from reference TRBV5-6 and TRBJ2-4): DAGVTQSPTHLIKTRGQQVTLRCSPKSGHDTVSWYQQALGQGPQFIFQYYEEEERQRGNFPDRFSGHQFPNYSSELNVNALLLGDSALYLCASSLEARELAGDLAKNIQYFGAGTRLSVL.

This clonotype came up a few times. The CDR3 DNA reads as TGCAGTGCTAGCTTAGCGGGAGGGCTCGGGGGAGAGACCCAGTACTTC. This codes for CSASLAGGLGGETQYF. This sequence joins TRBV20-1 and TRBJ2-5; 11 bases line up with TRBD2. The J segment lost 4 bases and the V segment lost 3 bases, leaving 10 bases of the junction unmatched. The germline V gene has CDR1 DFQATT and CDR2 SNEGSKA (reference sequence). The CDR3 consists of 16 residues.

The CDR3 bases are TGCGCCAGCAAATCAGCGGGGGCGGAGACCCAGTACTTC. Protein product: CASKSAGAETQYF. This chain connects TRBV5-1 to TRBJ2-5; 8 bases agree with TRBD2. The V gene end was trimmed by 6 bases and the J gene end by 5 bases; junction bases not matched to a gene: 6. Germline loops: CDR1 SGHRS, CDR2 YFSETQ. The CDR3 loop spans 13 amino acids.

V is TRBV12-3 or TRBV12-4 and J is TRBJ2-7, with 8 positions matching TRBD2. The CDR3 covers 15 residues. The V gene end was trimmed by 2 bases and the J gene end by 3 bases; junction bases not matched to a gene: 6. The DNA for the CDR3 is TGTGCCAGCAGTTTACCGGGGGGGCTTCGCTACGAGCAGTACTTC. Its protein product is CASSLPGGLRYEQYF.

The rearrangement links TRBV5-1 to TRBJ2-5; 7 bases align to TRBD1. The V and J ends lost 4 bases and 11 bases, in that order; junction bases with no gene match: 17. CDR1 and CDR2 (germline): SGHRS, YFSETQ. This CDR3 has 15 residues. CDR3 in DNA: TGCGCCAGCAGCACGAGAGGGACAGTCCTGGGGGAGCAGTACTTC. This translates into CASSTRGTVLGEQYF. The whole variable domain, remainder taken from reference TRBV5-1 and TRBJ2-5, is KAGVTQTPRYLIKTRGQQVTLSCSPISGHRSVSWYQQTPGQGLQFLFEYFSETQRNKGNFPGRFSGRQFSNSRSEMNVSTLELGDSALYLCASSTRGTVLGEQYFGPGTRLLVL.

This chain uses TRBV10-2 with TRBJ2-1; 9 nucleotides align to TRBD2. Germline loops: CDR1 WSHSY, CDR2 SAAADI. The ends lost 7 bases at V and 3 bases at J; junction bases unmatched: 10. The CDR3 spans 16 residues. The CDR3 region is CASISREGARYNEQFF. CDR3 coding DNA: TGCGCCAGCATCTCGCGGGAGGGGGCCCGCTACAATGAGCAGTTCTTC.

This clonotype appeared a few times. This chain joins TRBV7-9 and TRBJ2-5; 7 bases align to TRBD1. TRBJ2-1 explains the end of the DNA better; the J call may be wrong. The CDR3 runs 14 residues. The germline V gene encodes CDR1 SEHNR and CDR2 FQNEAQ (reference sequence). In DNA, the CDR3 is TGTGCCAGCAGCTCCCCACAGGGGAACAATGAGCAGTTCTTC. Residues: CASSSPQGNNEQFF.

There are a few counts of this clonotype. The chain combines TRBV4-2 with TRBJ1-4; D call uncertain. This CDR3 has 15 amino acids. Germline V CDR1 and CDR2: LGHNA, YNFKEQ. The V gene lost 4 bases and the J gene lost 4 bases, with 13 bases spanning the gap. CDR3 coding DNA: TGTGCCAGCAGCCGGTACCGGGCAGATAATGAAAAACTGTTTTTT. Translated, it gives CASSRYRADNEKLFF.

This chain uses TRBV28 with TRBJ2-1; TRBD2 matches at 7 bases. V lost 8 bases and J lost 10; bases outside the gene matches: 11. Germline CDR1 and CDR2: MDHEN and SYDVKM. This CDR3 has 13 amino acids. The CDR3 DNA sequence: TGTGCCAGCGTAGGGGCGGGGGTTGGCGAGCAGTTCTTC. This sequence encodes CASVGAGVGEQFF.

The genes are TRBV25-1 and TRBJ2-5, with a tentative D call TRBD2 (6 bases). Trimming pared 1 base from V and 1 base from J, leaving 16 bases between. Germline CDR1 is MGHDK and CDR2 is SYGVNS. The CDR3 extends over 17 amino acids. CDR3 region: CASSELGLRRAQETQYF. The DNA of the CDR3 is TGTGCCAGCAGTGAATTAGGCTTGCGGAGGGCCCAAGAGACCCAGTACTTC.

The table lists this clonotype with a few counts. The chain carries TRBV6-5 and TRBJ2-5; maybe TRBD2 (7 bases). Trimming took off 5 bases at V and 3 bases at J, with 13 bases between the two ends. CDR1 is MNHEY and CDR2 is SVGAGI in the germline V gene. The CDR3 runs 14 residues. The CDR3 nucleotides are TGTGCCAGCAGTGTGCGGGGGCGGGAAGAGACCCAGTACTTC. Translating gives CASSVRGREETQYF.